These 20 T cell receptor beta chains share one sample of origin, sequenced in a study of cytomegalovirus exposure and HLA in healthy donors. Both 60 Vbeta primers and 13 Jbeta primers went into the PCR. TCRdb's table, derived via immunoSEQ multiplex PCR, lists solely in-frame clones and lacks some. The sample lists around 110,000 clones, over 70% occurring once. Specimen: PBMCs. Receptor source: a woman under 30 in good health and CMV-seronegative.

As for this clone: The CDR3 does not end in the conserved phenylalanine or tryptophan, so this is likely a read error. The V call is TRBV6-5, the J call TRBJ2-7; TRBD1 agrees at 9 bases. CDR3 length equals 14 residues. The junction had 4 bases not matched to a gene; V was cut back by 7 bases and J by 0 bases. Germline CDR1 and CDR2: MNHEY and SVGAGI. The CDR3 coding sequence is TGTGCCAGCAAGGGGACAGGGTCCTCCTACGAGCAGTACCTC. Translation gives CASKGTGSSYEQYL.

The V call is TRBV6-6, the J call TRBJ2-1; 9 nucleotides align to TRBD2. This CDR3 contains 13 residues. Germline CDR1 reads MNHNY; CDR2 reads SVGAGI (reference sequence). Trimming took 6 bases from V and 8 from J; bases not matched to a gene: 5. This CDR3 reads CASRAGGPDEQFF. The CDR3 DNA reads TGTGCCAGCAGGGCGGGGGGGCCAGATGAGCAGTTCTTC.

This chain joins TRBV6-1 and TRBJ2-1; 7 bases align to TRBD2. With V trimmed by 4 bases and J by 0 bases, 9 bases remained unmatched. This CDR3 spans 17 amino acids. Germline V CDR1 and CDR2: MNHNS, SASEGT. The chain's CDR3 is CASSAWAGGSSYNEQFF. The CDR3 bases are TGTGCCAGCAGTGCCTGGGCCGGGGGGAGCTCCTACAATGAGCAGTTCTTC.

The chain recombines TRBV30 with TRBJ2-2; TRBD1 agrees at 7 bases. The germline gives CDR1 GTSNPN, CDR2 SVGIG (reference sequence). The CDR3 covers 14 residues. The trim removed 1 base at V and 7 bases at J, leaving 6 bases unmatched. CDR3 nucleotide sequence: TGTGCCTGGAGTGCGGACAGGTCTATCGGGGAGCTGTTTTTT. It translates to CAWSADRSIGELFF.

V gene TRBV5-1 combines with J gene TRBJ1-2; the D is unclear. The germline V gene encodes CDR1 SGHRS and CDR2 YFSETQ. The CDR3 contains 14 residues. Between the trimmed V and J ends, which lost 1 base and 6 bases, there was a span of 13 bases. The CDR3 region has the DNA TGCGCCAGCAGCTTGTTGCAGGAACAAAATGGCTACACCTTC. It specifies CASSLLQEQNGYTF.

This clone has just a few counts. The genes are TRBV10-1 and TRBJ1-2; D gene uncertain. Germline V gene data show CDR1 as WNHNN and CDR2 as SYGVQD (reference sequence). Trimming left V 6 bases short and J 8 bases short, with 10 bases between. This CDR3 has 11 residues. In nucleotides, the CDR3 is TGCGCCAGCAGCGCCCTCGAGGGCTACACCTTC. Residues: CASSALEGYTF.

The rearrangement uses TRBV5-1 and TRBJ1-1; TRBD1 is a possible D gene (5 bases). Germline V gene sequence: CDR1 SGHRS, CDR2 YFSETQ. Deletions cut 0 bases from V and 7 bases from J, with 13 bases between. This CDR3 contains 14 residues. The CDR3 spells CASSLDPSGGEAFF. CDR3 nucleotides: TGCGCCAGCAGCTTGGATCCCAGCGGGGGTGAAGCTTTCTTT. The full variable domain, with the rest looked up from reference TRBV5-1 and TRBJ1-1, is KAGVTQTPRYLIKTRGQQVTLSCSPISGHRSVSWYQQTPGQGLQFLFEYFSETQRNKGNFPGRFSGRQFSNSRSEMNVSTLELGDSALYLCASSLDPSGGEAFFGQGTRLTVV.

V is TRBV14 and J is TRBJ2-7; 10 bases line up with TRBD2. The length of the CDR3 is 16 residues. Germline V gene lookup returns CDR1 SGHDN and CDR2 FVKESK. Germline trimming cut 0 bases from V and 2 bases from J; bases unmatched to any gene: 4. In nucleotides, the CDR3 is TGTGCCAGCAGCCAAGATGGGCTAGCGGGGGCCTACGAGCAGTACTTC. This codes for CASSQDGLAGAYEQYF.

V usage is TRBV9 and J usage is TRBJ2-2; maybe TRBD1 (6 bases). The CDR3 contains 16 residues. Germline V CDR1 and CDR2: SGDLS, YYNGEE. V shed 3 bases and J shed 0 bases, with 12 bases lying between them. DNA for the CDR3: TGTGCCAGCAGCGCGGCCGGGACACCGAACACCGGGGAGCTGTTTTTT. It is translated as CASSAAGTPNTGELFF.

For this clone: The same CDR3 can be traced to other DNA sequences in this sample. The chain uses TRBV6-5 and TRBJ1-1; weak D call: TRBD1 (6 bases). Germline CDR1 reads MNHEY; CDR2 reads SVGAGI. The length of the CDR3 is 15 residues. V lost 0 bases and J lost 5, with 13 bases in between. The DNA of the CDR3 is TGTGCCAGCAGTTACTCACAGGGTTGGGGGACTGAAGCTTTCTTT. This translates into CASSYSQGWGTEAFF.

The chain employs TRBV18 and TRBJ1-6; D call uncertain. Trimming pared 2 bases from V and 6 bases from J, leaving 5 bases between. CDR3 length equals 13 residues. CDR1 KGHSH and CDR2 LQKENI come from the germline V gene. CDR3 protein: CASSPTSNSPLHF. CDR3 DNA: TGTGCCAGCTCACCAACCAGTAATTCACCCCTCCACTTT.

V gene TRBV4-1 combines with J gene TRBJ1-2; 8 nucleotides line up with TRBD1. The trim removed 0 bases at V and 4 bases at J, leaving 10 bases unmatched. The CDR3 is 17 amino acids. In germline, CDR1 is MGHRA, CDR2 YSYEKL. CDR3 in DNA: TGCGCCAGCAGCCAAGAGGGGCAGGGGGCTTTACGCTATGGCTACACCTTC. It is translated as CASSQEGQGALRYGYTF.

This clone came up once. The chain is built from TRBV28 and TRBJ2-7, with TRBD1 matching over 7 bases. The germline V gene has CDR1 MDHEN and CDR2 SYDVKM. Trimming removed 2 bases from V and 3 bases from J; junction bases left unmatched: 4. The CDR3 extends over 14 amino acids. This CDR3 is CASSLTGAYYEQYF. The CDR3, as DNA: TGTGCCAGCAGTTTAACAGGGGCTTACTACGAGCAGTACTTC.

The CDR3 DNA reads TGTGCCAGCAGCGCACAGGGAAACACTGAAGCTTTCTTT. Amino acids: CASSAQGNTEAFF. The V call is TRBV2, the J call TRBJ1-1; D may be TRBD1 (6 bases). The V gene lost 6 bases and the J gene lost 2 bases, with 10 bases spanning the gap. This CDR3 comprises 13 residues. CDR1 and CDR2 (germline): SNHLY, FYNNEI.

This clone has a single count. V and J are TRBV6-5 and TRBJ1-1; TRBD1 might be the D (5 bases). The germline V and J ends were trimmed by 3 bases and 5 bases, with 13 bases remaining between them. CDR1 and CDR2 (germline): MNHEY, SVGAGI. The CDR3 extends over 14 amino acids. CDR3 sequence (DNA): TGTGCCAGCAGTTATAGTCGGGGGAGTACTGAAGCTTTCTTT. Its translation: CASSYSRGSTEAFF.

V usage is TRBV19 and J usage is TRBJ2-2; TRBD2 agrees at 7 bases. With 4 bases clipped from V and 6 bases from J, the junction kept 2 bases outside the gene matches. Germline V gives CDR1 LNHDA, CDR2 SQIVND (reference sequence). This CDR3 region has 13 residues. The CDR3 DNA follows: TGTGCCAGTAGTACAGGGAGGGCCGGGGAGCTGTTTTTT. Translating it yields CASSTGRAGELFF.

V gene TRBV30 combines with J gene TRBJ1-1; 7 bases are shared with TRBD1. V gave up 5 bases and J gave up 5 bases; unmatched junction bases: 11. The length of the CDR3 is 14 residues. Germline V CDR1 and CDR2: GTSNPN, SVGIG (reference sequence). The CDR3 reads CAWGGLTGLTEAFF. As DNA, the CDR3 is TGTGCCTGGGGCGGACTGACAGGGCTGACTGAAGCTTTCTTT.

The J gene is TRBJ2-5, the V gene TRBV7-9; 12 bases match TRBD1. CDR3 length: 16 amino acids. CDR1 and CDR2 from the germline V gene are SEHNR and FQNEAQ (reference sequence). V gave up 5 bases and J gave up 5 bases; unmatched junction bases: 9. CDR3 sequence (DNA): TGTGCCAGCAGCCCGTGGGACAGGGGGCAGGAGGAGACCCAGTACTTC. Its translation: CASSPWDRGQEETQYF.

The chain recombines TRBV5-1 with TRBJ2-2, with TRBD1 matching 7 bases. V was pared by 4 bases and J by 7 bases, with 10 bases of the junction left unmatched. The CDR3 contains 15 residues. The V gene's germline CDR1 is SGHRS and CDR2 YFSETQ. CDR3 amino acids: CASSARQGRGGELFF. CDR3 in DNA: TGCGCCAGCAGCGCCCGACAGGGAAGAGGCGGGGAGCTGTTTTTT.

The gene calls are TRBV4-1 and TRBJ2-7, with 7 positions matching TRBD2. Germline V CDR1 and CDR2: MGHRA, YSYEKL. The junction had 6 bases not matched to a gene; V was cut back by 2 bases and J by 2 bases. The CDR3 extends over 15 amino acids. As DNA, the CDR3 is TGCGCCAGCAGCCAATCGAGGCGGGGGACCTACGAGCAGTACTTC. Translation: CASSQSRRGTYEQYF.